The present T cell receptor beta chain was sequenced within a study of cytomegalovirus exposure and HLA in healthy donors. Samples came from healthy bone marrow donors. To note about this clone: Its target is not known.

PCR primers comprised 60 Vbeta and 13 Jbeta primers. Repertoires were generated with immunoSEQ multiplex PCR, while TCRdb's copy carries only in-frame clones and drops some. This sample has about 160,000 clones, with roughly 85% found just once. The junction had 8 bases not matched to a gene; V was cut back by 3 bases and J by 4 bases. In germline, CDR1 is ENHRY, CDR2 SYGVKD. The CDR3 covers 16 residues. Regarding the study as a whole: In vitro data verified a few CMV-associated chains as specific for CMV antigens. When analyzed later, a missense DCLRE1C variant was found to be linked to TCR beta V- and J-gene trimming.

This TCR derives from a woman aged 45 to 65 in good health and CMV-seropositive. The J gene is TRBJ2-5, the V gene TRBV10-3, with 10 nucleotides matching TRBD1. The sample taken for sequencing was PBMCs. The CDR3 nucleotides are TGTGCCATCAGTGACGGGACAGGGGAGGGTCGAGAGACCCAGTACTTC. This translates into CAISDGTGEGRETQYF.